This TCR beta chain was sequenced for a study of Ad26.COV2.S vaccination and SARS-CoV-2 variants. Study-wide context: Donor was one of the participants in the Ad26.COV2.S arm of the COV1001 trial.

As regards this clone: No antigen is known for it.

The data were produced by immunoSEQ multiplex PCR, yet TCRdb's version contains in-frame clones alone and is incomplete. The sample lists about 470,000 clones, about nine tenths occurring once. The treatment: some 20 received Ad26.COV2.S at low or high dose, single or two shots; about 5 received placebo; per-sample allocation not given. The samples date from day 63 after the first vaccine or placebo injection. Its platform was an Ad26 vector, and its expressed antigen was Wuhan-strain SARS-CoV-2 spike. Overall study findings and caveats: Measurement of non-spike TCR breadth gave similar results in vaccine and placebo recipients.

CDR3 length: 12 amino acids. V gave up 3 bases and J gave up 4 bases; unmatched junction bases: 1. Per germline, CDR1 GTSNPN and CDR2 SVGIG (reference sequence). Source: peripheral blood, taken in a trial of Ad26.COV2.S vaccine versus placebo. This chain links TRBV30 with TRBJ1-2; 8 bases align to TRBD1. This clonotype originated in a person between 18 and 60 years old who received the Ad26.COV2.S COVID-19 vaccine or a placebo. CDR3 sequence (DNA): TGTGCCTGGAGCGGACAGGGCTATGGCTACACCTTC. Its translation: CAWSGQGYGYTF.